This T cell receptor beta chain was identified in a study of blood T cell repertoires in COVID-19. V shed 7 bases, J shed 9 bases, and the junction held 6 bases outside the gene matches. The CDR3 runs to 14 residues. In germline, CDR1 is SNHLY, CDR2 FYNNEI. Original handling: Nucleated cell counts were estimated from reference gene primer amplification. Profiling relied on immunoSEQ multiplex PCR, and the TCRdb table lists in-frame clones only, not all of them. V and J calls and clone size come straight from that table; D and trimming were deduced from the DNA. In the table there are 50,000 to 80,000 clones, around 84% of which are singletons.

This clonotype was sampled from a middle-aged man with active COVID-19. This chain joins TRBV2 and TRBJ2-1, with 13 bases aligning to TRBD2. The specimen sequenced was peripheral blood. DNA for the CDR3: TGTGCCAGCAACCGACTAGCGGGAGGCGGTGAGCAGTTCTTC. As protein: CASNRLAGGGEQFF.